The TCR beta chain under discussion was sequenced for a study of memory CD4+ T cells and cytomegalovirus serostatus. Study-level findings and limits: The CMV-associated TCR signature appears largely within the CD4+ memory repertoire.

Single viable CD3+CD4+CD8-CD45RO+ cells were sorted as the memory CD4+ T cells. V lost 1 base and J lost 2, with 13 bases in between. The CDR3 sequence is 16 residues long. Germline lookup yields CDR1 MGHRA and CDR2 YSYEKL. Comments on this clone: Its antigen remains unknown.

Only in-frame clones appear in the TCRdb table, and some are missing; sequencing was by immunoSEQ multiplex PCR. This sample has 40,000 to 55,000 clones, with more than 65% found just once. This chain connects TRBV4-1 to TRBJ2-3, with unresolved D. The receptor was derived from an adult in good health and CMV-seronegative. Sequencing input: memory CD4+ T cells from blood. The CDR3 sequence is CASSQANLGFTDTQYF. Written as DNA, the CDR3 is TGCGCCAGCAGCCAAGCAAATCTGGGGTTCACAGATACGCAGTATTTT.